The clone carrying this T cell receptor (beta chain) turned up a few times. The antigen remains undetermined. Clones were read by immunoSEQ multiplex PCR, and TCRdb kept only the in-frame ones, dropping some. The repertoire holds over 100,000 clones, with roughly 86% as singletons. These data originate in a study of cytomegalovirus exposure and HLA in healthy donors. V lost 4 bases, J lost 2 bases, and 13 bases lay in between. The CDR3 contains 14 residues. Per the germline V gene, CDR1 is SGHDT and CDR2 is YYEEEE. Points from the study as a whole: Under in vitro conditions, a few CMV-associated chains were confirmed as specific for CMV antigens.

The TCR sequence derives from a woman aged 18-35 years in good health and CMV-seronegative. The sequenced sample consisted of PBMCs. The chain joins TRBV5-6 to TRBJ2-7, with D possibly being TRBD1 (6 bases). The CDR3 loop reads CASSGWGQTYEQYF. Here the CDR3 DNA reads TGTGCCAGCAGCGGCTGGGGGCAGACCTACGAGCAGTACTTC.